This T cell receptor beta chain was recovered during a study of neurological immune-mediated disorders. The authors produced cDNA by 5'RACE using 10-nucleotide random UMIs. TCRdb recomputed calls from the 5' RACE reads with MiXCR, one row per CDR3 protein. The table shows roughly 55,000 distinct CDR3 sequences, with 16% occurring only once. This clonotype appeared many times. The sequenced sample consisted of PBMCs. The receptor was derived from a man aged 60 to 75 in good health.

CDR3 DNA: TGTGCCAGCAGCCCACCGACAGTTGACACTGAAGCTTTCTTT. It translates to CASSPPTVDTEAFF. The V call is TRBV7-6, the J call TRBJ1-1, with D tentatively TRBD1 (5 bases). The CDR3 has 14 residues. Trimming shortened V by 5 bases and J by 3 bases, and 13 bases separated the two germline ends. From germline, CDR1 is SGHVS and CDR2 FNYEAQ. Supplemented by reference TRBV7-6 and TRBJ1-1, the full variable domain reads GAGVSQSPRYKVTKRGQDVALRCDPISGHVSLYWYRQALGQGPEFLTYFNYEAQQDKSGLPNDRFSAERPEGSISTLTIQRTEQRDSAMYRCASSPPTVDTEAFFGQGTRLTVV.